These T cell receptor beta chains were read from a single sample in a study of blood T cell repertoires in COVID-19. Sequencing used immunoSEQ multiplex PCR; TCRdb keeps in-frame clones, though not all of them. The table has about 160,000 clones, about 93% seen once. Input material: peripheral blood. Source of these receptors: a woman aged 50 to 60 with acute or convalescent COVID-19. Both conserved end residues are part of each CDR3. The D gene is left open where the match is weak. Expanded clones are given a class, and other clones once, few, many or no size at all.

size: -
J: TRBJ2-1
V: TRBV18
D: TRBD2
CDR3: CASSPNSGARSYNEQFF
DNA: TGTGCCAGCTCACCAAATAGCGGGGCCCGTTCCTACAATGAGCAGTTCTTC

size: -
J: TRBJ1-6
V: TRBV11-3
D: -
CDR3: CASSPGGRNSPLHF
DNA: TGTGCCAGCAGCCCCGGAGGCCGCAATTCACCCCTCCACTTT

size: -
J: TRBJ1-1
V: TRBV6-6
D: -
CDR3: CASSLPGSEAFF
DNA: TGTGCCAGCAGCCTCCCCGGGAGTGAAGCTTTCTTT

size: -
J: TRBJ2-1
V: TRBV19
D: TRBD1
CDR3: CASFGAGGLANYNEQFF
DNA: TGTGCCAGTTTCGGGGCAGGGGGCCTAGCGAACTACAATGAGCAGTTCTTC

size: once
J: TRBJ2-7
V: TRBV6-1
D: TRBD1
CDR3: CASSEGDSSYEQYF
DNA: TGTGCCAGCAGTGAGGGGGACAGCTCCTACGAGCAGTACTTC

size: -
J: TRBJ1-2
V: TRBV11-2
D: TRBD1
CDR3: CASSPGQGARDPLGYTF
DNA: TGTGCCAGCAGCCCGGGGCAGGGGGCGAGAGATCCCCTCGGCTACACCTTC

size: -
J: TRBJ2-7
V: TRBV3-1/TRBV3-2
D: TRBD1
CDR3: CASSPGQPYEQYF
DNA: TGTGCCAGCAGCCCGGGACAGCCCTACGAGCAGTACTTC

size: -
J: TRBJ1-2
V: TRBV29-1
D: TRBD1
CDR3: CSVKQGEYGYTF
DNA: TGCAGCGTCAAACAGGGGGAATATGGCTACACCTTC

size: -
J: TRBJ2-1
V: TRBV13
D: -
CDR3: CASSPGTPSYNEQFF
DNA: TGTGCCAGCAGCCCCGGGACTCCATCCTACAATGAGCAGTTCTTC

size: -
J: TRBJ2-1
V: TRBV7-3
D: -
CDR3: CASSSQGSSYNEQFF
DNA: TGTGCCAGCAGCTCGCAGGGGAGCTCCTACAATGAGCAGTTCTTC

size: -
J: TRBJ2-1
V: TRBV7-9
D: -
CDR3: CASRPQNYNEQFF
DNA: TGTGCCAGCCGTCCGCAGAATTACAATGAGCAGTTCTTC

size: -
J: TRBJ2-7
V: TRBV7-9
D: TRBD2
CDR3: CASSQTGLAGMSSYEQYF
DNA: TGTGCCAGCAGCCAGACCGGGCTAGCGGGTATGAGCTCCTACGAGCAGTACTTC

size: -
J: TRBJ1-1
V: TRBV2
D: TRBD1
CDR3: CASRESRQGGNTEAFF
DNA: TGTGCCAGCAGAGAGAGTCGACAGGGGGGGAACACTGAAGCTTTCTTT

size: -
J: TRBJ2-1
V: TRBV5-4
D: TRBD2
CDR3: CASGTSGGYNEQFF
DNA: TGTGCCAGCGGGACTAGCGGGGGATACAATGAGCAGTTCTTC

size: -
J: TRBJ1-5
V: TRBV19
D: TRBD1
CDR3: CASSPGGTAQEPQHF
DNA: TGTGCCAGTAGTCCAGGAGGGACAGCCCAGGAGCCCCAGCATTTT

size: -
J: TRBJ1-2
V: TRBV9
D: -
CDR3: CASSVDQGLYGYTF
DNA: TGTGCCAGCAGCGTAGATCAGGGACTCTATGGCTACACCTTC

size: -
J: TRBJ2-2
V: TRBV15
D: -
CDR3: CATSRVRGGTGELFF
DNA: TGTGCCACCAGCAGAGTCAGGGGTGGGACCGGGGAGCTGTTTTTT

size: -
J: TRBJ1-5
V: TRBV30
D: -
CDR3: CAWSSGTFQPQHF
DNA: TGTGCCTGGAGTTCCGGGACTTTTCAGCCCCAGCATTTT

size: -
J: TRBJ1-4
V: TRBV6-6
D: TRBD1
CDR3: CASSLRDRAIATNEKLFF
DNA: TGTGCCAGCAGTCTCCGGGACAGGGCTATCGCAACTAATGAAAAACTGTTTTTT

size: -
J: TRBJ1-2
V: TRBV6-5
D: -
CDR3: CASGGDGYTF
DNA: TGTGCCAGCGGCGGCGATGGCTACACCTTC

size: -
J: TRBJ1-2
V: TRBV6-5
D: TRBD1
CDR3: CASSYSFGQGDGYTF
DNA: TGTGCCAGCAGTTACTCTTTCGGACAGGGGGATGGCTACACCTTC

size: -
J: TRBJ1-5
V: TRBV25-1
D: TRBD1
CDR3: CASSGPGTGDQPQHF
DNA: TGTGCCAGCAGTGGACCCGGGACAGGGGATCAGCCCCAGCATTTT

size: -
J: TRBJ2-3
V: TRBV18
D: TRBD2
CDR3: CASSPRLTSGSTDTQYF
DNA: TGTGCCAGCTCACCGAGACTGACTAGCGGGAGCACAGATACGCAGTATTTT

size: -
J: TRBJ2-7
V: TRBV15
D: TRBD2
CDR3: CATSGGGEGTEQYF
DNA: TGTGCCACCAGCGGTGGGGGGGAGGGAACCGAGCAGTACTTC

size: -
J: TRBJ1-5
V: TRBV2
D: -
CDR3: CASSEDRARRNQPQHF
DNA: TGTGCCAGCAGTGAAGATAGAGCCCGGCGGAATCAGCCCCAGCATTTT

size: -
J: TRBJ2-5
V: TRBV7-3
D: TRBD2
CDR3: CASSPTSGGETQYF
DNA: TGTGCCAGCAGCCCGACTAGCGGGGGAGAGACCCAGTACTTC

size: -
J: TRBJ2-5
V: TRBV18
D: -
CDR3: CASSQLQGPETQYF
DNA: TGTGCCAGCTCACAATTACAGGGTCCAGAGACCCAGTACTTC

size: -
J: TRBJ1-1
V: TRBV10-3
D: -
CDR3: CAISESRPEEAFF
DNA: TGTGCCATCAGTGAATCCAGGCCAGAAGAAGCTTTCTTT

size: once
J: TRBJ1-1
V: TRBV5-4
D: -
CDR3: CASSLDLRNTEAFF
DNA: TGTGCCAGCAGCTTGGATCTGAGGAACACTGAAGCTTTCTTT

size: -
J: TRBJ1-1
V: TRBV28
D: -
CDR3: CASSFPETRAEAFF
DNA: TGTGCCAGCAGTTTTCCGGAAACTAGGGCTGAAGCTTTCTTT

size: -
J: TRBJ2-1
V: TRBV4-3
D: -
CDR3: CASSQTGLLNEQFF
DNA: TGCGCCAGCAGCCAGACGGGACTTTTAAATGAGCAGTTCTTC

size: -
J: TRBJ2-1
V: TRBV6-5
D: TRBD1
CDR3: CASSYDRAAYNEQFF
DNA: TGTGCCAGCAGTTACGACAGGGCGGCCTACAATGAGCAGTTCTTC

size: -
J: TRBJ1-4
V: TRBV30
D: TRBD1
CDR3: CAWSSTGADEKLFF
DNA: TGTGCCTGGAGTTCGACAGGGGCGGATGAAAAACTGTTTTTT

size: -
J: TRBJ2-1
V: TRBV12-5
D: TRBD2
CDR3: CASGLDGRGGEDEQFF
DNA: TGTGCTAGTGGTTTGGATGGCCGGGGGGGCGAGGATGAGCAGTTCTTC

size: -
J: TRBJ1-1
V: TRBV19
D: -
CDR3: CASSIGQGFGMNTEAFF
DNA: TGTGCCAGTAGTATCGGGCAGGGTTTCGGTATGAACACTGAAGCTTTCTTT

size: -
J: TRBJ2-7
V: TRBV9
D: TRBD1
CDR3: CASSVEGTGINEQYF
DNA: TGTGCCAGCAGCGTAGAAGGGACAGGGATTAACGAGCAGTACTTC

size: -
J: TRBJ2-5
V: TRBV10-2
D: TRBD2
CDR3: CASSGVLSGANRETQYF
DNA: TGCGCCAGTTCGGGGGTACTTAGCGGGGCCAACCGGGAGACCCAGTACTTC

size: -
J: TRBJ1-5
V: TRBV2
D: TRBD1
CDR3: CASSDRQGGNQPQHF
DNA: TGTGCCAGCAGTGATCGACAGGGGGGCAATCAGCCCCAGCATTTT

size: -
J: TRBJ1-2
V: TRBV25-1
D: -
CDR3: CASSEPGDPSSYGYTF
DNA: TGTGCCAGCAGTGAACCGGGGGATCCCTCTTCCTATGGCTACACCTTC

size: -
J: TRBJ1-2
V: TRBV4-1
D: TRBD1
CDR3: CASSQPTGANYGYTF
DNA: TGCGCCAGCAGCCAACCCACAGGGGCTAACTATGGCTACACCTTC

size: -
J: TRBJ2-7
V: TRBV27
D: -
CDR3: CASSLSPRKEQYF
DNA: TGTGCCAGCAGTTTAAGCCCGCGGAAGGAGCAGTACTTC

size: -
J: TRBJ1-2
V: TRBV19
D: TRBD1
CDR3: CASYQGTGGGYGYTF
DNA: TGTGCCAGCTACCAAGGGACAGGGGGAGGCTATGGCTACACCTTC